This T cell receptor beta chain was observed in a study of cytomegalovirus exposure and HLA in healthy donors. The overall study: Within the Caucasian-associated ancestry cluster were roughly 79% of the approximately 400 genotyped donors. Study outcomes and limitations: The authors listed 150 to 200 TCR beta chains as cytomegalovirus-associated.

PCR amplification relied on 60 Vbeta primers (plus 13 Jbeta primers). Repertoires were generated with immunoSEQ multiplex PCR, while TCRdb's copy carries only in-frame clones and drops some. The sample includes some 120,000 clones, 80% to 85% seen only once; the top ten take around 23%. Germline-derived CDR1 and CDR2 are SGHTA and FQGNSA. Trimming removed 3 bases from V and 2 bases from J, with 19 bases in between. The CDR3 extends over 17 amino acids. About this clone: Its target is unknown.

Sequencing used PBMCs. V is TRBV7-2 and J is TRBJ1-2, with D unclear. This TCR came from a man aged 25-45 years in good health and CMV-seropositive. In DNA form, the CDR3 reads TGTGCCAGCAGCTTCCCCCGCCGCTTTCAGTTAAACTATGGCTACACCTTC. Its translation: CASSFPRRFQLNYGYTF.